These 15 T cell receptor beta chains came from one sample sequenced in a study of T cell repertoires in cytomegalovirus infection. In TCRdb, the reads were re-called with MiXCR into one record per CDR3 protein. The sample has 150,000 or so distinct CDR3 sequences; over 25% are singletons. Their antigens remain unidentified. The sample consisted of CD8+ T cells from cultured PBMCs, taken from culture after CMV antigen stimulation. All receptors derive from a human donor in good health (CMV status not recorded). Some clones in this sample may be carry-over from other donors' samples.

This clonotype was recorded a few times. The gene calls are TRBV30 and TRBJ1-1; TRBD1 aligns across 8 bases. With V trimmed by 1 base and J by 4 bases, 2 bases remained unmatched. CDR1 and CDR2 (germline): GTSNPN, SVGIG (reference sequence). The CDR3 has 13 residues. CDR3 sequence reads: CAWSDGQGTEAFF. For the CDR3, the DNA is TGTGCCTGGAGTGACGGACAGGGCACTGAAGCTTTCTTT.

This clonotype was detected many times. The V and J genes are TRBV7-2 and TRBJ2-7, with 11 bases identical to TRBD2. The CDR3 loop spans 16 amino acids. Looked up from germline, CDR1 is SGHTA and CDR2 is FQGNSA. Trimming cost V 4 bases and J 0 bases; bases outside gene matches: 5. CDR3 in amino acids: CASSSWGLAVSYEQYF. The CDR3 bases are TGTGCCAGCAGCTCATGGGGACTAGCGGTCTCCTACGAGCAGTACTTC. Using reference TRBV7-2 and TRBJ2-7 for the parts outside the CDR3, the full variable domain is GAGVSQSPSNKVTEKGKDVELRCDPISGHTALYWYRQSLGQGLEFLIYFQGNSAPDKSGLPSDRFSAERTGGSVSTLTIQRTQQEDSAVYLCASSSWGLAVSYEQYFGPGTRLTVT.

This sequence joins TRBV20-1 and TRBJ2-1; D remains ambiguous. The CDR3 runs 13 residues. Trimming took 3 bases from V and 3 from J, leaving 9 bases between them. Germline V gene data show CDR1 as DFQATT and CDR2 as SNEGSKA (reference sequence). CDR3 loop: CSARGRNYNEQFF. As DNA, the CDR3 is TGCAGTGCTAGGGGTCGGAACTACAATGAGCAGTTCTTC.

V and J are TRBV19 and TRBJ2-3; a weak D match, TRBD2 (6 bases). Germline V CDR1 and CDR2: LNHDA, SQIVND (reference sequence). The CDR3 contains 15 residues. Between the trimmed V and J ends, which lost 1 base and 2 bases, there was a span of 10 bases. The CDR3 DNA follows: TGTGCCAGTAGTATAGTTGGAGGGGTCACAGATACGCAGTATTTT. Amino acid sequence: CASSIVGGVTDTQYF.

Written as DNA, the CDR3 is TGCGCCAGCAGCTTGGGAGGGGCCGAGCAGTACTTC. Translating it yields CASSLGGAEQYF. The chain is built from TRBV5-1 and TRBJ2-7; D is tentatively TRBD1 or TRBD2 (5 bases each). Trimming shortened V by 0 bases and J by 6 bases, and 7 bases separated the two germline ends. Germline V gene lookup returns CDR1 SGHRS and CDR2 YFSETQ. The CDR3 covers 12 residues. Together with reference TRBV5-1 and TRBJ2-7, the CDR3 gives the full variable domain: KAGVTQTPRYLIKTRGQQVTLSCSPISGHRSVSWYQQTPGQGLQFLFEYFSETQRNKGNFPGRFSGRQFSNSRSEMNVSTLELGDSALYLCASSLGGAEQYFGPGTRLTVT.

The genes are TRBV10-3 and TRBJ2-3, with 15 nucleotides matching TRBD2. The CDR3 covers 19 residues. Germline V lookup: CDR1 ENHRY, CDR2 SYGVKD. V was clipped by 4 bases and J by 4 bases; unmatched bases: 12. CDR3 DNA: TGTGCCATCAGTGCGCCGCTCGGGACTAGCGGGGGGTTGGCAGATACGCAGTATTTT. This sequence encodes CAISAPLGTSGGLADTQYF.

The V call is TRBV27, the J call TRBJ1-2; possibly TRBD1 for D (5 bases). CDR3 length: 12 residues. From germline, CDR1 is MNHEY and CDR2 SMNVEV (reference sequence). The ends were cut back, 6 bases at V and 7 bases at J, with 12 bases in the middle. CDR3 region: CASRAFGAGYTF. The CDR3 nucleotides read TGTGCCAGCAGAGCTTTTGGGGCTGGCTACACCTTC.

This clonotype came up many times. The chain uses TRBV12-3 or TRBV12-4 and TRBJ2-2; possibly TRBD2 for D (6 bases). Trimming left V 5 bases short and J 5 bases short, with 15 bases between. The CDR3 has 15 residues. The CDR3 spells CASSPLWGGTGELFF. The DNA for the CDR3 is TGTGCCAGCAGTCCCCTATGGGGAGGTACCGGGGAGCTGTTTTTT.

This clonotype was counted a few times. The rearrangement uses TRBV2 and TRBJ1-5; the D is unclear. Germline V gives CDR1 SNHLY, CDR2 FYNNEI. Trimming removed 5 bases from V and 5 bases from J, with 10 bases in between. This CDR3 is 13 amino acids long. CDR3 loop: CASSPMADQPQHF. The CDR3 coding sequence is TGTGCCAGCAGTCCCATGGCCGATCAGCCCCAGCATTTT.

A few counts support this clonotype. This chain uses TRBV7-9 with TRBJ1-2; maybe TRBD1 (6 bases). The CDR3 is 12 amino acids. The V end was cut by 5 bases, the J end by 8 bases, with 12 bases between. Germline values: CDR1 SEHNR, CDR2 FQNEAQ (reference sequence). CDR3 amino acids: CASSEDSWGYTF. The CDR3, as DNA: TGTGCCAGCAGCGAGGACAGTTGGGGCTACACCTTC.

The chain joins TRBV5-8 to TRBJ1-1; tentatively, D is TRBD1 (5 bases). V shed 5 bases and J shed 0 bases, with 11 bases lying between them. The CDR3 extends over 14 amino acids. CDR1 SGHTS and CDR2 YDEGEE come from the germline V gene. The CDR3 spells CASSHDSMNTEAFF. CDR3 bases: TGTGCCAGCAGTCACGACAGCATGAACACTGAAGCTTTCTTT. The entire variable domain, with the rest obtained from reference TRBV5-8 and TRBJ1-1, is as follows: EAGVTQSPTHLIKTRGQQATLRCSPISGHTSVYWYQQALGLGLQFLLWYDEGEERNRGNFPPRFSGRQFPNYSSELNVNALELEDSALYLCASSHDSMNTEAFFGQGTRLTVV.

CDR3 nucleotides: TGCAGCGTGGGGGGGGGCATCCCCCACAATGAGCAGTTCTTC. This sequence encodes CSVGGGIPHNEQFF. This chain links TRBV29-1 with TRBJ2-1; a possible D gene is TRBD2 (7 bases). The germline gives CDR1 SQVTM, CDR2 ANQGSEA. The CDR3 loop spans 14 amino acids. V was pared by 6 bases and J by 5 bases, with 17 bases between.

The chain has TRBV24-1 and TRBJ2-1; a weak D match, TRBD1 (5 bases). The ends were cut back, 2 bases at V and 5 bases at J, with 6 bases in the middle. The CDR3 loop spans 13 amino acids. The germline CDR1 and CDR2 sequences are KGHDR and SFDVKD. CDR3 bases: TGTGCCACCAGTGATTCGACAGACAATGAGCAGTTCTTC. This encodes CATSDSTDNEQFF.

Written as DNA, the CDR3 is TGTGCCATCACGTCGGACACCTACAATGAGCAGTTCTTC. Its protein is CAITSDTYNEQFF. This chain uses TRBV10-3 with TRBJ2-1; D is perhaps TRBD1 (5 bases). Germline loops: CDR1 ENHRY, CDR2 SYGVKD. The germline V and J ends were trimmed by 7 bases and 2 bases, with 9 bases remaining between them. This CDR3 spans 13 amino acids.

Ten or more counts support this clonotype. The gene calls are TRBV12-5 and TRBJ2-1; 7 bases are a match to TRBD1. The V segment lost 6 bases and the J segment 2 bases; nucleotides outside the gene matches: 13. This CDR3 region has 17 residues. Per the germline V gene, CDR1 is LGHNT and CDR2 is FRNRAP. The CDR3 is CASGHSDRSLTYNEQFF. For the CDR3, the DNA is TGTGCTAGTGGCCACTCGGACAGGAGCTTAACCTACAATGAGCAGTTCTTC.